The clone carrying this T cell receptor beta chain came up a few times. This sample stems from a study of response to subunit inactivated influenza vaccine. MiXCR was run by TCRdb on the RT-PCR reads, yielding one entry per CDR3 protein. The sample lists under 200,000 distinct CDR3 sequences, approximately 12% seen once, with 25% to 30% in the top ten. This CDR3 has 14 amino acids. The germline V gene encodes CDR1 SQVTM and CDR2 ANQGSEA. The same sample was also used in a study of T cells expressing NK-cell markers. According to that study: Generation of TCR beta cDNA was performed by 5'RACE template switching incorporating UMIs.

This receptor was identified in a man over 45 who received an inactivated influenza vaccine. V gene TRBV29-1 combines with J gene TRBJ2-2; D possibly corresponds to TRBD1 (5 bases). This material consisted of CD8+ T cells sorted from PBMCs, taken 11 to 12 days after vaccination. The CDR3 reads CTYGDRANTGELFF. CDR3 DNA: TGCACCTATGGAGACAGAGCGAACACCGGGGAGCTGTTTTTT.